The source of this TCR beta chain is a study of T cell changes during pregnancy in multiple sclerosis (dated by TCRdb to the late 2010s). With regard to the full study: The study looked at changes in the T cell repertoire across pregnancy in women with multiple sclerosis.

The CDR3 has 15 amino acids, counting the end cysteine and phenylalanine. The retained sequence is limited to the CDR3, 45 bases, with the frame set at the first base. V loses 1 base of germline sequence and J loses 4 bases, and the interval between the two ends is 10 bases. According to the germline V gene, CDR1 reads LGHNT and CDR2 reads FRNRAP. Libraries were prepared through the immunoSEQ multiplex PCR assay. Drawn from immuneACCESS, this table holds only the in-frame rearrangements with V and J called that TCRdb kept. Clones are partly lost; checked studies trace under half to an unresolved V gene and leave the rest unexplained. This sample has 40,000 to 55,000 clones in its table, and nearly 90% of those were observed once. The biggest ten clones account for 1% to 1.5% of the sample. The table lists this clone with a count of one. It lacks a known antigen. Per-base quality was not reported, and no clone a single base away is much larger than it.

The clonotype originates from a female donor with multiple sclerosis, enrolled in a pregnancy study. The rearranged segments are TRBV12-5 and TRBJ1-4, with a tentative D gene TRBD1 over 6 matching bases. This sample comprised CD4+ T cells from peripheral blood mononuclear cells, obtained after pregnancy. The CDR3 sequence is CASGLGDRYNEKLFF. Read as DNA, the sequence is TGTGCTAGTGGTTTGGGTGACAGGTATAATGAAAAACTGTTTTTT.